This T cell receptor beta chain comes out of a study of post-analysis software for immune sequencing data. About the research overall: Progressive-relapsing, secondary progressive and relapsing-remitting multiple sclerosis were among the disease courses included.

A note on this clonotype: Its antigen is currently unknown.

Study findings and constraints: Under the F measure, samples that were prepared in one batch clustered strongly together. Patients carried a handful of TRBV segments more frequently than controls did, and TRBV5-6, TRBV5-1 and TRBV20-1 were among them. Multiple sclerosis patients had significantly lower normalized Chao1 diversity than controls.

Every TCR beta cDNA library bore unique molecular identifiers. TCRdb reprocessed the PCR reads with MiXCR, giving one entry per CDR3 protein. Of some 500,000 distinct CDR3 sequences listed, under 55% are singletons. The length of the CDR3 is 13 residues. V lost 8 bases and J 4 bases, leaving 13 bases between the germline ends. Germline CDR1 reads SEHNR; CDR2 reads FQNEAQ (reference sequence). This receptor was taken from a girl aged 10-17 years with multiple sclerosis. The sequencing input was blood. The chain links TRBV7-9 to TRBJ2-3; tentatively, D is TRBD2 (6 bases). The CDR3 nucleotides are TGTGCCAGCGGGAGGTGGGCCGCAGATACGCAGTATTTT. It yields the protein CASGRWAADTQYF. Using reference TRBV7-9 and TRBJ2-3 for the parts outside the CDR3, the full variable domain is DTGVSQNPRHKITKRGQNVTFRCDPISEHNRLYWYRQTLGQGPEFLTYFQNEAQLEKSRLLSDRFSAERPKGSFSTLEIQRTEQGDSAMYLCASGRWAADTQYFGPGTRLTVL.